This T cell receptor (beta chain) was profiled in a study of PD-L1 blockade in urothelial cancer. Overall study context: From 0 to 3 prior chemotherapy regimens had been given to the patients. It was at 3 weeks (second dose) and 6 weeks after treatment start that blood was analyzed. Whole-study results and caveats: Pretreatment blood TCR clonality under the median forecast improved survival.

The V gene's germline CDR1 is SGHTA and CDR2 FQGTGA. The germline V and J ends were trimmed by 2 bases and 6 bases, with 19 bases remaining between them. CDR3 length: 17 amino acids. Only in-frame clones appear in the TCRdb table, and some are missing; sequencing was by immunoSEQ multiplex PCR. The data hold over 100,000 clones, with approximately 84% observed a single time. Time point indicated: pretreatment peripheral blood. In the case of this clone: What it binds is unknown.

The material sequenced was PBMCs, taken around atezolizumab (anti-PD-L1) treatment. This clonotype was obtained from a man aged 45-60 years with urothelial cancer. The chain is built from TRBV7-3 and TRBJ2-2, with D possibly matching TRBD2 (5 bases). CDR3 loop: CASSLRVVPGVAGELFF. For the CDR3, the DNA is TGTGCCAGCAGCTTACGGGTCGTACCCGGGGTCGCCGGGGAGCTGTTTTTT. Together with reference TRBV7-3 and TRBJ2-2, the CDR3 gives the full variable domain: GAGVSQTPSNKVTEKGKYVELRCDPISGHTALYWYRQSLGQGPEFLIYFQGTGAADDSGLPNDRFFAVRPEGSVSTLKIQRTERGDSAVYLCASSLRVVPGVAGELFFGEGSRLTVL.